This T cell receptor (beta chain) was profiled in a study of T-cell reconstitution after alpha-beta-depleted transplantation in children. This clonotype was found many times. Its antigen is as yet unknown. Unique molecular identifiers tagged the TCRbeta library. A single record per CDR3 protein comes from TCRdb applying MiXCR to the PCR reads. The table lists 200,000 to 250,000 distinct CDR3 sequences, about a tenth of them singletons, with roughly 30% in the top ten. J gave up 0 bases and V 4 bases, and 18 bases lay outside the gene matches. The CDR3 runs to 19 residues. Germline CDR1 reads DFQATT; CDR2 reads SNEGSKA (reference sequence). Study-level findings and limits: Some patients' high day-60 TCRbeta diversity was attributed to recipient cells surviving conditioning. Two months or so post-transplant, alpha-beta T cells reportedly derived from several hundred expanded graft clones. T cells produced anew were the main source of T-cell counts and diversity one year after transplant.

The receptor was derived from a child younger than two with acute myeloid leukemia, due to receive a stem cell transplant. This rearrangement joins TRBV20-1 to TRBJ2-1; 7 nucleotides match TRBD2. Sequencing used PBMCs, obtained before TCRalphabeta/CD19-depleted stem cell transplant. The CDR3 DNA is TGCAGTGCTACGGGGGAGGGAGCCGGATTCTTCAGCTCCTACAATGAGCAGTTCTTC. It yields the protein CSATGEGAGFFSSYNEQFF.